This TCR beta chain was obtained from a study of blood T cell repertoires in COVID-19. The method was immunoSEQ multiplex PCR; TCRdb's version includes in-frame clones alone and lacks a portion of them. The sample contains about 150,000 clones, about 90% of which appear only once. The germline gives CDR1 SGHRS, CDR2 YFSETQ. With 4 bases removed from V and 0 bases from J, the gap between germline ends came to 10 bases. The CDR3 sequence is 14 residues long. The sample consisted of peripheral blood. This TCR derives from a man in his 60s with active or convalescent COVID-19. This rearrangement joins TRBV5-1 to TRBJ1-1, with a tentative D call TRBD1 (6 bases). CDR3 region: CASSPGQMNTEAFF. In DNA, the CDR3 is TGCGCCAGCAGCCCGGGACAAATGAACACTGAAGCTTTCTTT.